These T cell receptor beta chains were read from a single sample in a study of blood T cell repertoires in COVID-19. TCRdb's copy holds only in-frame clones and misses some; the assay was immunoSEQ multiplex PCR. There are approximately 280,000 clones in the sample; around nine tenths occur only once, and nearly 7% lies in the top ten. The specimen sequenced was peripheral blood. The receptors here all came from a woman between 25 and 40 years old with COVID-19, enrolled during active disease. Each CDR3 is given with its conserved first and last residue. A D gene is named only where the DNA matches it firmly. The size field is filled for only some rows; it gives once, few, many or a size class.

CDR3nt	CDR3aa	v_gene	j_gene	d_gene	abundance
TGTGCCAGCAGTTTGGGCCGGACAGGGGGACAGTTCTTC	CASSLGRTGGQFF	TRBV27	TRBJ2-1	TRBD1	.
TGTGCCAGCAGTGAGAGGGGGCGGACTGAAGCTTTCTTT	CASSERGRTEAFF	TRBV2	TRBJ1-1	TRBD1	.
TGTGCCAGTAGCATTAGCGGGAGGGCCTCCTACGAGCAGTACTTC	CASSISGRASYEQYF	TRBV19	TRBJ2-7	TRBD2	.
TGCGCCAGCCTCTCAGGGGGAAACACCATATATTTT	CASLSGGNTIYF	TRBV10-2	TRBJ1-3	.	.
TGTGCCACCAGTGATCCGACTAGCGGGAGAGGGTCAGATACGCAGTATTTT	CATSDPTSGRGSDTQYF	TRBV24-1	TRBJ2-3	TRBD2	.
TGTGCCAGCAGCTTAGCCCCAGACATCCAAGATACGCAGTATTTT	CASSLAPDIQDTQYF	TRBV7-9	TRBJ2-3	.	.
TGTGCCAGCAGTGTCGACATGAGGGGGAAACTGTTTTTT	CASSVDMRGKLFF	TRBV2	TRBJ1-4	.	.
TGTGCCAGCAGCCCACTTATATTTGGTTTGGGAAACACCATATATTTT	CASSPLIFGLGNTIYF	TRBV7-2	TRBJ1-3	.	.
TGTGCCAGCAGCAAAAGGGCCCCTGCGGGAGGCCCCTACGAGCAGTACTTC	CASSKRAPAGGPYEQYF	TRBV21-1	TRBJ2-7	.	.
TGTGCCAGCAGCCAAGAAGGAAGGCTAGCGGTAGCCTCCTACAATGAGCAGTTCTTC	CASSQEGRLAVASYNEQFF	TRBV3-1/TRBV3-2	TRBJ2-1	TRBD2	.
TGCGCCAGCAGCGCATACCTCACAGGGGGCGGTGGCAATCAGCCCCAGCATTTT	CASSAYLTGGGGNQPQHF	TRBV4-1	TRBJ1-5	TRBD1	.
TGTGCCAGCAGCCTCGACAGGGGCGACTCACCCCTCCACTTT	CASSLDRGDSPLHF	TRBV28	TRBJ1-6	TRBD1	.
TGTGCCAGCAGCTTAGGGGTAACTAGCACAGATACGCAGTATTTT	CASSLGVTSTDTQYF	TRBV13	TRBJ2-3	.	.
TGCGCCAGCAGACGGGAGGTTAGCAATCAGCCCCAGCATTTT	CASRREVSNQPQHF	TRBV10-2	TRBJ1-5	.	few
TGTGCCAGCAGCTTAGGACAGGGTCTCGGGCAGCCCCAGCATTTT	CASSLGQGLGQPQHF	TRBV7-2	TRBJ1-5	TRBD1	.
TGTGCCAGCAGCTTAACCGCGGCCTACAATGAGCAGTTCTTC	CASSLTAAYNEQFF	TRBV11-3	TRBJ2-1	.	.
TGTGCCAGCAGCGATCGGGACAGGCTGCGGAGAGGCTACACCTTC	CASSDRDRLRRGYTF	TRBV3-1/TRBV3-2	TRBJ1-2	TRBD1	.
TGTGCCAGCACCCTTAGATCGGGTGGGACTGAAGCTTTCTTT	CASTLRSGGTEAFF	TRBV3-1/TRBV3-2	TRBJ1-1	.	.
TGCGCCAGCAGCTTGGGGACTAGCGGGAGTTACCCCCTGATGTACTTC	CASSLGTSGSYPLMYF	TRBV5-1	TRBJ2-7	TRBD2	.
TGTGCCTGGACCCGGAGATCCCTGGACGAGCAGTACTTC	CAWTRRSLDEQYF	TRBV30	TRBJ2-7	.	once
TGTGCCAGCACAGGGGGACAAGCCGATGAGCAGTTCTTC	CASTGGQADEQFF	TRBV28	TRBJ2-1	TRBD1	.
TGTGCCAGCCTTGATAGCGGGAGAGCGGATACGCAGTATTTT	CASLDSGRADTQYF	TRBV28	TRBJ2-3	TRBD2	.
TGTGCCAGCAGCCAGCGACAGGAGGCCCAGCCCCAGCATTTT	CASSQRQEAQPQHF	TRBV28	TRBJ1-5	.	.
TGTGCCAGCAGCTTAAGGACTAGCGGGGCTCCTACCGACCTTGAGCAGTTCTTC	CASSLRTSGAPTDLEQFF	TRBV7-2	TRBJ2-1	TRBD2	.
TGCAGCGTTGATATGTTTTCGGGGGGGATAGATGGCACTGAAGCTTTCTTT	CSVDMFSGGIDGTEAFF	TRBV29-1	TRBJ1-1	.	.
TGTGCCAGTAGGGGGGTAGCGGGAGGTTTCTTTCCTTTCAATGAGCAGTTCTTC	CASRGVAGGFFPFNEQFF	TRBV19	TRBJ2-1	TRBD2	.
TGTGCCAGCAGTTTAGACAGGGGGCTGGACGAGCAGTACTTC	CASSLDRGLDEQYF	TRBV6-5	TRBJ2-7	TRBD1	once
TGTGCCAGCAGCGCGGGGGCGGGCGAGCAGTACTTC	CASSAGAGEQYF	TRBV7-8	TRBJ2-7	.	few
TGTGCCAGCAGCTTGGGGCTAGCGGGAGGCAATGAGCAGTTCTTC	CASSLGLAGGNEQFF	TRBV5-4	TRBJ2-1	TRBD2	.
TGTGCCAGCAGCTTACGGGAGGGGAACGAGCAGTACTTC	CASSLREGNEQYF	TRBV7-9	TRBJ2-7	TRBD2	.
TGTGCCAGCAGCTCATTACCCCGGGAGGAGCAGTACTTC	CASSSLPREEQYF	TRBV6-5	TRBJ2-7	.	.
TGTGCCAGCAGACCCGACTGGGGAGCTACGCAGTATTTT	CASRPDWGATQYF	TRBV7-9	TRBJ2-3	.	.
TGTGCCAGCAGTGCCAGGGTCCCCTATAATTCACCCCTCCACTTT	CASSARVPYNSPLHF	TRBV28	TRBJ1-6	.	.
TGCGCCAGCAGCCCTTGGGGCAGGGCCGATAACACTGAAGCTTTCTTT	CASSPWGRADNTEAFF	TRBV5-1	TRBJ1-1	.	.
TGTGCCACCAGCGGAGGGGTAGCGGGAGCCGATGAGCAGTTCTTC	CATSGGVAGADEQFF	TRBV15	TRBJ2-1	TRBD2	.
TGTGCCAGCAGTGAGGGATCGGCGGGACCTCCCTACGAGCAGTACTTC	CASSEGSAGPPYEQYF	TRBV2	TRBJ2-7	.	.
TGTGCCAGCCGTTCTTCGGGGTCTAACTATGGCTACACCTTC	CASRSSGSNYGYTF	TRBV28	TRBJ1-2	.	.
TGCGCCAGCAGCCAACCGACTAGCGGGAGGGCCGGGGAGCTGTTTTTT	CASSQPTSGRAGELFF	TRBV4-1	TRBJ2-2	TRBD2	.
TGTGCCAGCAGCCTGTTAGGCGGGAATCAGCCCCAGCATTTT	CASSLLGGNQPQHF	TRBV28	TRBJ1-5	.	.
TGTGCCAGCAGCCAAGACCGTTACGAGCAGTACTTC	CASSQDRYEQYF	TRBV4-2	TRBJ2-7	.	.
TGTGCCTGGGAACTTGGAGAGACCCAGTACTTC	CAWELGETQYF	TRBV30	TRBJ2-5	.	.